In this sample, the clone carrying this T cell receptor beta chain turned up a few times. The antigen is undetermined. HTBI primers from iRepertoire and Arm-PCR of CDR3 regions yielded the TCR beta libraries. MiXCR, run by TCRdb on the multiplex PCR reads, gives a single entry per CDR3 protein. The sample includes 650,000 to 850,000 distinct CDR3 sequences, 30% of them seen just once. This sample was included in a study of regulatory T cells in long-lasting Graves disease. Study findings and constraints: TRBV28, TRBJ1-2 and TRBJ2-5 were segments that persistent disease favored.

Stated time point: persistent/refractory GD, antithyroid drugs over 5 years with positive TRAb. The TCR library was prepared using RNA isolated from PBMCs. Graves' disease diagnosis used American Thyroid Association guidelines. With V trimmed by 5 bases and J by 7 bases, 2 bases remained unmatched. Looked up from germline, CDR1 is SGHAT and CDR2 is FQNNGV. The CDR3 length is 13 residues. This clonotype was sampled from a female donor with Graves disease. The chain has TRBV11-2 and TRBJ1-6, with 7 bases matching TRBD1. Sequenced material: peripheral blood mononuclear cells (PBMCs), taken when the disease was refractory, from a patient treated with antithyroid drugs. As DNA, the CDR3 is TGTGCCAGCAGCATGGGACAGAATTCACCCCTCCACTTT. The encoded protein is CASSMGQNSPLHF.